The 8 T cell receptor beta chains in this list originate from one sample, sequenced in a study of T-cell memory formation after mild COVID-19 listed by TCRdb under 2021. Library generation was performed with 5' RACE. The run used an Illumina NovaSeq 6000. TCRdb ran its own pipeline on the public reads, namely fastp trimming at Q25 and MiXCR clone calling, and kept in-frame beta chains. Identical CDR3 proteins give one entry, which carries the most common genes and DNA. For this sample there are fewer than 450,000 distinct CDR3 sequences; 20% to 25% appear just once. The top ten constitute 8.5% to 9% of the sample. The material sequenced was PBMCs or a T cell subset sorted from them (not recorded which). Receptors originate from an adult woman who had mild COVID-19 (a few samples of this study predate the infection). The sample titles of this study are shuffled in the database, so cell type and time point are left out; the donor was told from shared clones.

This clonotype was counted only a few times. The chain carries TRBV12-3 or TRBV12-4 and TRBJ2-6; no clear D. Trimming took 1 base from V and 1 from J, leaving 5 bases between them. CDR3 size: 15 residues. The CDR3 reads CASSLGESGANVLTF. The DNA of the CDR3 is TGTGCCAGCAGTTTAGGGGAATCTGGGGCCAACGTCCTGACTTTC.

The chain combines TRBV4-3 with TRBJ1-1; 8 positions match TRBD1. The CDR3 has 16 residues. Germline assignment: CDR1 LGHNA and CDR2 YSLEER. Trimming took 2 bases from V and 3 from J; bases not matched to a gene: 8. In DNA form, the CDR3 reads TGCGCCAGCAGCCAAAAGGACAGGGCGGAAGACACTGAAGCTTTCTTT. Its protein product is CASSQKDRAEDTEAFF.

This chain links TRBV12-3 or TRBV12-4 with TRBJ2-7; TRBD1 matches 7 bases. The CDR3 consists of 14 residues. V lost 6 bases, J lost 2 bases, and 7 bases stayed unmatched. Here the CDR3 reads CASRETGPTYEQYF. The CDR3 nucleotides are TGTGCCAGCAGGGAGACAGGGCCCACCTACGAGCAGTACTTC.

The chain recombines TRBV6-2 or TRBV6-3 with TRBJ2-2; D tentatively fits TRBD1 or TRBD2 (5 bases each). Trimming left V 6 bases short and J 0 bases short, with 14 bases between. The length of the CDR3 is 16 residues. Germline V gene lookup returns CDR1 MNHEY and CDR2 SVGEGT. The chain's CDR3 is CASRRGTVTNTGELFF. Written as DNA, the CDR3 is TGTGCCAGCAGACGAGGGACGGTTACGAACACCGGGGAGCTGTTTTTT.

The rearrangement links TRBV7-2 to TRBJ2-1, with 7 nucleotides matching TRBD2. This CDR3 has 13 amino acids. V lost 4 bases, J lost 7 bases, and 4 bases stayed unmatched. Germline CDR1 SGHTA, CDR2 FQGNSA. The CDR3 nucleotides are TGTGCCAGCAGCTCCGGGACTATTAATGAGCAGTTCTTC. Translating it yields CASSSGTINEQFF.

This clonotype has a count of ten or more. The V call is TRBV19, the J call TRBJ2-1; TRBD2 agrees at 10 bases. CDR1 is LNHDA, CDR2 SQIVND, per germline (reference sequence). The CDR3 consists of 15 residues. V was pared by 4 bases and J by 4 bases, with 4 bases of the junction left unmatched. Here the CDR3 DNA reads TGTGCCAGTAGTAACCGGACTAGCGGTTACAATGAGCAGTTCTTC. Its protein is CASSNRTSGYNEQFF.

The chain employs TRBV12-3 or TRBV12-4 and TRBJ1-2; the D is unclear. The CDR3 consists of 14 residues. Trimming cost V 5 bases and J 1 base, with 11 bases left between them. The CDR3 sequence is CASSPGVGNYGYTF. The CDR3 nucleotides are TGTGCCAGCAGTCCCGGGGTTGGTAACTATGGCTACACCTTC.

The genes are TRBV24-1 and TRBJ2-3; perhaps TRBD1 as D (6 bases). The germline V and J ends were trimmed by 3 bases and 1 base, with 13 bases remaining between them. There are 16 residues in the CDR3. CDR1 is KGHDR, CDR2 SFDVKD, per germline. The CDR3 region has the DNA TGTGCCACCAGTGATCAGACAGGCTGGGGCACAGATACGCAGTATTTT. Translation: CATSDQTGWGTDTQYF.